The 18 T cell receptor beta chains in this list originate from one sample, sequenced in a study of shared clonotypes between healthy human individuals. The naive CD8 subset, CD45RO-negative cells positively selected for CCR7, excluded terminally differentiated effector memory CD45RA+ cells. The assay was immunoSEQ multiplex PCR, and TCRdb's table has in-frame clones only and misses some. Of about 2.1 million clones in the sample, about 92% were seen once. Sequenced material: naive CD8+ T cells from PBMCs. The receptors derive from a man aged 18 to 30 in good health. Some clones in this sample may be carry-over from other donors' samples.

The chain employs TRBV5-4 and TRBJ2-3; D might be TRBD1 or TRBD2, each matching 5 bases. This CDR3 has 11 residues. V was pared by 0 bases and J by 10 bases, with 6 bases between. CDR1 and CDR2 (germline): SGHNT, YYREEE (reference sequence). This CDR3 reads CASSLGGAQYF. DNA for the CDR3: TGTGCCAGCAGCTTGGGAGGGGCGCAGTATTTT.

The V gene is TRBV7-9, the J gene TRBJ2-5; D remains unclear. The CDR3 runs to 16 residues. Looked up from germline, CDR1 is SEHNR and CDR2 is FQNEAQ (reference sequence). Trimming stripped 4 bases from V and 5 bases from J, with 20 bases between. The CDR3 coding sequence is TGTGCCAGCAGCTCCCGTGACGGCTGGGTCAGGGAGACCCAGTACTTC. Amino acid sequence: CASSSRDGWVRETQYF.

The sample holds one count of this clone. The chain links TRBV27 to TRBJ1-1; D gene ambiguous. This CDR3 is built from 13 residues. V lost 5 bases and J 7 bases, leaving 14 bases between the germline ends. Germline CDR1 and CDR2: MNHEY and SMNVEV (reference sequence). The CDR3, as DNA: TGTGCCAGCAGTCCCGGACGGGCAATTGAAGCTTTCTTT. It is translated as CASSPGRAIEAFF.

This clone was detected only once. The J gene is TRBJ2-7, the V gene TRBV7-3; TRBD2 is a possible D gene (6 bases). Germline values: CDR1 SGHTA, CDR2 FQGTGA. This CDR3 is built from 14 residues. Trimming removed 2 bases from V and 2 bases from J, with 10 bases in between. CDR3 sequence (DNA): TGTGCCAGCAGCTTAGGAGGGTCAACCTACGAGCAGTACTTC. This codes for CASSLGGSTYEQYF.

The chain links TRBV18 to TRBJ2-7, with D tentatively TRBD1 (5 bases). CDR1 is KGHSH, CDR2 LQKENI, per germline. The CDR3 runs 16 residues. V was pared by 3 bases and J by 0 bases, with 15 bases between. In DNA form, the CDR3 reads TGTGCCAGCTCACCGACGGACACTAACGACTCCTACGAGCAGTACTTC. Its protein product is CASSPTDTNDSYEQYF.

The CDR3 nucleotides are TGTGCCAGCAGTTTCGGGCAGGGGTTGTACGAGACCCAGTACTTC. Translating it yields CASSFGQGLYETQYF. The rearrangement uses TRBV27 and TRBJ2-5, with a possible D match to TRBD1 (6 bases). V lost 3 bases and J 5 bases, leaving 16 bases between the germline ends. The length of the CDR3 is 15 residues. Per the germline V gene, CDR1 is MNHEY and CDR2 is SMNVEV (reference sequence).

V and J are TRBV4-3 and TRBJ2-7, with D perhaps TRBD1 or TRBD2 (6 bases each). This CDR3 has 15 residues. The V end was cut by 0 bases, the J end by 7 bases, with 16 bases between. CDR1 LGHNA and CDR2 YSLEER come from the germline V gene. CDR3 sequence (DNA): TGCGCCAGCAGCCAAGATTTTGGGGGGCCGTGGGAGCAGTACTTC. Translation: CASSQDFGGPWEQYF.

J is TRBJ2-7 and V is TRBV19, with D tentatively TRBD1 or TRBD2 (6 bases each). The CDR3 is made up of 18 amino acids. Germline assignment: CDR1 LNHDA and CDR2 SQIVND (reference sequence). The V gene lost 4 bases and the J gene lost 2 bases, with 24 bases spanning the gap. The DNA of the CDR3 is TGTGCCAGTAGTACGAGGGGGGCCGGTCCTAGCTCACCCTACGAGCAGTACTTC. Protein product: CASSTRGAGPSSPYEQYF. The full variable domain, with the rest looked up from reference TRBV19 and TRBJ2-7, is DGGITQSPKYLFRKEGQNVTLSCEQNLNHDAMYWYRQDPGQGLRLIYYSQIVNDFQKGDIAEGYSVSREKKESFPLTVTSAQKNPTAFYLCASSTRGAGPSSPYEQYFGPGTRLTVT.

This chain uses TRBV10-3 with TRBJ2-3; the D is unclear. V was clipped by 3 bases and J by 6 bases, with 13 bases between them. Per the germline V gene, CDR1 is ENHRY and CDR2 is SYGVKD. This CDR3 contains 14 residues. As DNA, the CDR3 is TGTGCCATCAGTGATGTAGATCCCGCGGATACGCAGTATTTT. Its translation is CAISDVDPADTQYF.

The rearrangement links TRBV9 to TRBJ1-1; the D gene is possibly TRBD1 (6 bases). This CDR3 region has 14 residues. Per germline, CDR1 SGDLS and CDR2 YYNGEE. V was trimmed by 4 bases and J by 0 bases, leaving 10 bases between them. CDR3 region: CASSPGHLNTEAFF. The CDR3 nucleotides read TGTGCCAGCAGCCCGGGACACCTGAACACTGAAGCTTTCTTT.

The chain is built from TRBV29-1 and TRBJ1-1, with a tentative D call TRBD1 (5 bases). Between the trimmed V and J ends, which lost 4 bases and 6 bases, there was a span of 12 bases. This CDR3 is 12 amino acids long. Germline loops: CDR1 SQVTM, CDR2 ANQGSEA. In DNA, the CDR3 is TGCAGCGTTGTGTGGGGGAATGCTGAAGCTTTCTTT. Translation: CSVVWGNAEAFF.

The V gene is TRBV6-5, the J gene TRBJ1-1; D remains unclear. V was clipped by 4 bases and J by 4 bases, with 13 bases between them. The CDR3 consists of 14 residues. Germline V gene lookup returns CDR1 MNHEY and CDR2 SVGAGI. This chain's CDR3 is CASSSVTGPTEAFF. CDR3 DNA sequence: TGTGCCAGCAGTTCCGTGACCGGACCCACTGAAGCTTTCTTT.

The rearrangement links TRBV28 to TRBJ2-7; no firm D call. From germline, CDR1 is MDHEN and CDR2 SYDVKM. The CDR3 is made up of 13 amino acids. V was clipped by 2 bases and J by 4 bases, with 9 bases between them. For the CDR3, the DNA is TGTGCCAGCAGTTTAGTACAGCAATACGAGCAGTACTTC. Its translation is CASSLVQQYEQYF.

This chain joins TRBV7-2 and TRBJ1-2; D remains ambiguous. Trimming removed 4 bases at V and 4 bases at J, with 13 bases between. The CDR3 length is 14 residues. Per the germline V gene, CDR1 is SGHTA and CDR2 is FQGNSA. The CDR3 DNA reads TGTGCCAGCAGCTCGGGGAATAGGCTCTATGGCTACACCTTC. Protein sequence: CASSSGNRLYGYTF.

In nucleotides, the CDR3 is TGTGCCAGCAGTCTAGGGCACAGGGTTGGCGCCAAATACGAGCAGTACTTC. Its translation: CASSLGHRVGAKYEQYF. The chain joins TRBV28 to TRBJ2-7; TRBD1 might be the D (6 bases). The ends were cut back, 5 bases at V and 4 bases at J, with 24 bases in the middle. Germline V gene lookup returns CDR1 MDHEN and CDR2 SYDVKM. This CDR3 spans 17 amino acids.

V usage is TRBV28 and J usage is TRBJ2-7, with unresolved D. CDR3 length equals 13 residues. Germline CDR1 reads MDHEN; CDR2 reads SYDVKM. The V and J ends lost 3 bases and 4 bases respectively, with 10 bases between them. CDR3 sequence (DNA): TGTGCCAGCAGTTTCGTCCATGGGTACGAGCAGTACTTC. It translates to CASSFVHGYEQYF.

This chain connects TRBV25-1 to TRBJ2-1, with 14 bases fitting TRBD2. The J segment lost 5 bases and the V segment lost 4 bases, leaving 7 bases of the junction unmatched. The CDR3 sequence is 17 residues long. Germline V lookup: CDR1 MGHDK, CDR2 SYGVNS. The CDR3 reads CASSAGLAGGLDNEQFF. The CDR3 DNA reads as TGTGCCAGCAGTGCAGGACTAGCGGGAGGTCTCGACAATGAGCAGTTCTTC. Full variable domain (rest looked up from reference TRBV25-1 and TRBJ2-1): EADIYQTPRYLVIGTGKKITLECSQTMGHDKMYWYQQDPGMELHLIHYSYGVNSTEKGDLSSESTVSRIRTEHFPLTLESARPSHTSQYLCASSAGLAGGLDNEQFFGPGTRLTVL.

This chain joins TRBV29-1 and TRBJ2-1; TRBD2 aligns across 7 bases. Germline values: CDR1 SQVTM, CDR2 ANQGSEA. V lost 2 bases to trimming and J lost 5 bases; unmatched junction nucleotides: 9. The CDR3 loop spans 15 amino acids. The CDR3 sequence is CSVEFRLAVNNEQFF. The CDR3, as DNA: TGCAGCGTTGAATTTCGTCTAGCGGTAAACAATGAGCAGTTCTTC.